These T cell receptor beta chains were read from a single sample in a study of neurological immune-mediated disorders. TCRdb recomputed calls from the 5' RACE reads with MiXCR, one row per CDR3 protein. The data hold over 35,000 distinct CDR3 sequences, with over 2% observed a single time. The sequenced material came from PBMCs. These receptors came from a man aged 45 to 65 with multiple sclerosis. Both conserved end residues are part of each CDR3. D genes are given only for firm matches. Size is stated as once, few, many or a size class.

CDR3 protein: CASSSSRGGAYEQYF
CDR3 DNA: TGTGCCAGCAGCTCGTCTCGTGGGGGGGCTTACGAGCAGTACTTC
clone size: many
V gene: TRBV7-2
D gene: NA
J gene: TRBJ2-7

CDR3 protein: CASSSRTGFGEQYF
CDR3 DNA: TGTGCCAGCAGCTCAAGGACAGGGTTCGGCGAGCAGTACTTC
clone size: many
V gene: TRBV7-9
D gene: TRBD1
J gene: TRBJ2-7

CDR3 protein: CASSLISTGAYEQYF
CDR3 DNA: TGTGCCAGCAGTTTAATCTCGACAGGGGCCTACGAGCAGTACTTC
clone size: many
V gene: TRBV27
D gene: TRBD1
J gene: TRBJ2-7

CDR3 protein: CASSPGTGRVNTEAFF
CDR3 DNA: TGTGCCAGCAGCCCCGGGACAGGGCGCGTGAACACTGAAGCTTTCTTT
clone size: many
V gene: TRBV13
D gene: TRBD1
J gene: TRBJ1-1

CDR3 protein: CSVDFAGGFGEQYF
CDR3 DNA: TGCAGCGTTGATTTCGCAGGGGGCTTCGGCGAGCAGTACTTC
clone size: many
V gene: TRBV29-1
D gene: TRBD1
J gene: TRBJ2-7

CDR3 protein: CSASSRGITDTQYF
CDR3 DNA: TGCAGTGCTAGTTCGCGGGGGATCACAGATACGCAGTATTTT
clone size: many
V gene: TRBV20-1
D gene: TRBD2
J gene: TRBJ2-3

CDR3 protein: CSALPGTGNTGELFF
CDR3 DNA: TGCAGTGCTTTGCCCGGGACAGGGAACACCGGGGAGCTGTTTTTT
clone size: many
V gene: TRBV20-1
D gene: TRBD1
J gene: TRBJ2-2

CDR3 protein: CASSYDWSSYEQYF
CDR3 DNA: TGTGCCAGCAGCTATGACTGGAGCTCCTACGAGCAGTACTTC
clone size: many
V gene: TRBV7-9
D gene: NA
J gene: TRBJ2-7

CDR3 protein: CASSLVVGGGGKTIYF
CDR3 DNA: TGTGCCAGCAGCTTGGTCGTGGGAGGAGGCGGAAAAACCATATATTTT
clone size: many
V gene: TRBV5-6
D gene: NA
J gene: TRBJ1-3

CDR3 protein: CASSLHRDQPQHF
CDR3 DNA: TGTGCCAGCAGCTTGCACAGGGATCAGCCCCAGCATTTT
clone size: many
V gene: TRBV7-2
D gene: NA
J gene: TRBJ1-5

CDR3 protein: CASSLAGQGVYGYTF
CDR3 DNA: TGCGCCAGCAGCTTGGCCGGGCAGGGCGTCTATGGCTACACCTTC
clone size: many
V gene: TRBV5-1
D gene: NA
J gene: TRBJ1-2

CDR3 protein: CASSLGVGRGTEAFF
CDR3 DNA: TGCGCCAGCAGCTTGGGAGTGGGGAGAGGCACTGAAGCTTTCTTT
clone size: many
V gene: TRBV5-1
D gene: NA
J gene: TRBJ1-1

CDR3 protein: CASSYTYHLQETQYF
CDR3 DNA: TGTGCCAGCAGTTACACCTATCATCTCCAAGAGACCCAGTACTTC
clone size: many
V gene: TRBV6-5
D gene: NA
J gene: TRBJ2-5

CDR3 protein: CASSPRLAGLSDTQYF
CDR3 DNA: TGTGCCAGCAGTCCTCGACTAGCGGGGTTGTCAGATACGCAGTATTTT
clone size: many
V gene: TRBV28
D gene: TRBD2
J gene: TRBJ2-3

CDR3 protein: CASSIQTGGYNEQFF
CDR3 DNA: TGTGCCAGTAGTATCCAGACAGGGGGGTACAATGAGCAGTTCTTC
clone size: many
V gene: TRBV19
D gene: TRBD1
J gene: TRBJ2-1

CDR3 protein: CASSPGPGHRFF
CDR3 DNA: TGTGCCAGCAGCCCCGGCCCTGGCCATAGGTTCTTC
clone size: many
V gene: TRBV3-1
D gene: NA
J gene: TRBJ2-1

CDR3 protein: CSATPLVGGLGYEQYF
CDR3 DNA: TGCAGTGCTACCCCGTTGGTAGGAGGGCTAGGGTACGAGCAGTACTTC
clone size: many
V gene: TRBV20-1
D gene: NA
J gene: TRBJ2-7

CDR3 protein: CASSYSRGIGELFF
CDR3 DNA: TGTGCCAGCAGTTACTCGAGGGGGATCGGGGAGCTGTTTTTT
clone size: many
V gene: TRBV6-5
D gene: NA
J gene: TRBJ2-2

CDR3 protein: CSVGGSANSNQPQHF
CDR3 DNA: TGCAGCGTTGGGGGGTCAGCAAATAGCAATCAGCCCCAGCATTTT
clone size: few
V gene: TRBV29-1
D gene: NA
J gene: TRBJ1-5

CDR3 protein: CASRPPGTTNYGYTF
CDR3 DNA: TGTGCCAGCAGACCGCCCGGGACGACCAACTATGGCTACACCTTC
clone size: many
V gene: TRBV28
D gene: NA
J gene: TRBJ1-2

CDR3 protein: CASSLRAGLGEKLFF
CDR3 DNA: TGTGCCAGCAGTTTACGGGCAGGTTTAGGGGAAAAACTGTTTTTT
clone size: many
V gene: TRBV12-3/TRBV12-4
D gene: NA
J gene: TRBJ1-4

CDR3 protein: CATSRGFGVNEQFF
CDR3 DNA: TGTGCCACCAGCAGAGGCTTCGGGGTCAATGAGCAGTTCTTC
clone size: many
V gene: TRBV15
D gene: NA
J gene: TRBJ2-1

CDR3 protein: CASSPDGNQPQNF
CDR3 DNA: TGTGCCAGCAGTCCCGACGGGAATCAGCCCCAGAATTTT
clone size: few
V gene: TRBV12-3/TRBV12-4
D gene: NA
J gene: TRBJ1-5

CDR3 protein: CASSHGSSYEQYF
CDR3 DNA: TGTGCCAGCAGCCACGGGAGCTCCTACGAGCAGTACTTC
clone size: many
V gene: TRBV3-1
D gene: NA
J gene: TRBJ2-7

CDR3 protein: CASSFRLAGNEQFF
CDR3 DNA: TGTGCCAGCAGCTTTAGGCTAGCGGGGAATGAGCAGTTCTTC
clone size: many
V gene: TRBV5-4
D gene: TRBD2
J gene: TRBJ2-1

CDR3 protein: CASSQGTGGNQPQHF
CDR3 DNA: TGTGCCAGCAGCCAGGGTACAGGGGGCAATCAGCCCCAGCATTTT
clone size: many
V gene: TRBV3-1
D gene: TRBD1
J gene: TRBJ1-5

CDR3 protein: CSTRGQNEGLGDTQYF
CDR3 DNA: TGCAGTACCAGGGGGCAAAACGAGGGGCTTGGAGATACGCAGTATTTT
clone size: many
V gene: TRBV20-1
D gene: TRBD1
J gene: TRBJ2-3

CDR3 protein: CASSLMGTDEKLFF
CDR3 DNA: TGTGCCAGCAGCCTAATGGGGACAGACGAAAAACTGTTTTTT
clone size: many
V gene: TRBV3-1
D gene: TRBD1
J gene: TRBJ1-4

CDR3 protein: CATSPGDIYNEQFF
CDR3 DNA: TGTGCCACCAGTCCGGGGGACATTTACAATGAGCAGTTCTTC
clone size: many
V gene: TRBV24-1
D gene: NA
J gene: TRBJ2-1

CDR3 protein: CASSLGPNYGYTF
CDR3 DNA: TGCGCCAGCAGCTTAGGGCCCAACTATGGCTACACCTTC
clone size: many
V gene: TRBV5-1
D gene: NA
J gene: TRBJ1-2

CDR3 protein: CASSPQGHTEAFF
CDR3 DNA: TGTGCCAGCAGTCCACAGGGCCACACTGAAGCTTTCTTT
clone size: many
V gene: TRBV27
D gene: NA
J gene: TRBJ1-1

CDR3 protein: CASSYKDYGYTF
CDR3 DNA: TGTGCCAGCAGTTACAAAGATTATGGCTACACCTTC
clone size: many
V gene: TRBV6-5
D gene: NA
J gene: TRBJ1-2

CDR3 protein: CASSQDLGTEYEQYF
CDR3 DNA: TGCGCCAGCAGCCAAGATCTAGGGACGGAGTACGAGCAGTACTTC
clone size: many
V gene: TRBV4-3
D gene: NA
J gene: TRBJ2-7

CDR3 protein: CSARDRGLQEQYF
CDR3 DNA: TGCAGTGCTAGGGACAGGGGGCTTCAAGAGCAGTACTTC
clone size: many
V gene: TRBV20-1
D gene: TRBD1
J gene: TRBJ2-7

CDR3 protein: CASSYSRAEGTDTQYF
CDR3 DNA: TGTGCCAGCAGTTACTCCAGGGCGGAAGGCACAGATACGCAGTATTTT
clone size: many
V gene: TRBV6-2/TRBV6-3
D gene: NA
J gene: TRBJ2-3

CDR3 protein: CASRSGTSGGPEGGEQFF
CDR3 DNA: TGTGCCAGCAGATCCGGGACTAGCGGGGGGCCCGAAGGGGGTGAGCAGTTCTTC
clone size: few
V gene: TRBV11-2
D gene: TRBD2
J gene: TRBJ2-1

CDR3 protein: CASSFQGSNEKLFF
CDR3 DNA: TGTGCCAGCAGCTTCCAAGGATCGAACGAAAAACTGTTTTTT
clone size: many
V gene: TRBV5-5
D gene: NA
J gene: TRBJ1-4

CDR3 protein: CASSLVTDGQPQNF
CDR3 DNA: TGTGCCAGCAGCTTAGTGACAGATGGTCAGCCCCAGAATTTT
clone size: many
V gene: TRBV7-2
D gene: NA
J gene: TRBJ1-5

CDR3 protein: CASSRGGSYNEQFF
CDR3 DNA: TGTGCCAGCAGCCGCGGGGGCTCCTACAATGAGCAGTTCTTC
clone size: many
V gene: TRBV7-8
D gene: TRBD2
J gene: TRBJ2-1

CDR3 protein: CASSVDPDQPQNF
CDR3 DNA: TGTGCCAGCAGCGTAGACCCGGACCAGCCCCAGAATTTT
clone size: many
V gene: TRBV9
D gene: NA
J gene: TRBJ1-5

CDR3 protein: CASSLAGQGNGYTF
CDR3 DNA: TGTGCCAGCAGCTTAGCCGGACAGGGGAATGGCTACACCTTC
clone size: many
V gene: TRBV7-2
D gene: TRBD1
J gene: TRBJ1-2

CDR3 protein: CASSPGTGYPPGANVLTF
CDR3 DNA: TGTGCCAGCAGCCCCGGGACAGGGTACCCCCCTGGGGCCAACGTCCTGACTTTC
clone size: many
V gene: TRBV3-1
D gene: TRBD1
J gene: TRBJ2-6